A single sample gave rise to the 10 T cell receptor beta chains below, sequenced in a study of PD-1 blockade in classical Hodgkin lymphoma. Patients all relapsed after autologous stem cell transplantation, and there was variation in brentuximab vedotin exposure. Using immunoSEQ multiplex PCR, the repertoire was profiled, and TCRdb retains in-frame clones only, with some absent. Of over 25,000 clones in the sample, about 78% were seen once. The sequences come from peripheral blood mononuclear cells (PBMCs), collected before the second cycle of nivolumab. Every receptor here comes from a human donor with classical Hodgkin lymphoma.

In its sample, this clone was seen once. This rearrangement joins TRBV7-9 to TRBJ1-1; the D is unclear. The CDR3 consists of 13 residues. The germline V gene has CDR1 SEHNR and CDR2 FQNEAQ (reference sequence). V was shortened by 5 bases and J by 5 bases, with 12 bases between the two germline ends. CDR3: CASSRTAGTEAFF. DNA of the CDR3: TGTGCCAGCAGCCGGACGGCAGGAACTGAAGCTTTCTTT.

The chain carries TRBV27 and TRBJ2-6, with 8 bases that match TRBD1. CDR1 and CDR2 (germline): MNHEY, SMNVEV (reference sequence). V shed 8 bases, J shed 0 bases, and the junction held 12 bases outside the gene matches. This CDR3 has 18 amino acids. DNA for the CDR3: TGTGCCAGCGGCCCGACCGGGACAGGCCTCTCTGGGGCCAACGTCCTGACTTTC. Encoded protein: CASGPTGTGLSGANVLTF.

The chain uses TRBV6-5 and TRBJ1-3; D not resolved. Deletions cut 0 bases from V and 4 bases from J, with 4 bases between. The germline V gene encodes CDR1 MNHEY and CDR2 SVGAGI. The CDR3 covers 13 residues. The CDR3 sequence: CASSYSTGNTIYF. CDR3 nucleotides: TGTGCCAGCAGTTACTCGACCGGAAACACCATATATTTT.

The chain has TRBV7-3 and TRBJ2-3; TRBD2 agrees at 7 bases. The CDR3 spans 12 residues. Germline CDR1 SGHTA, CDR2 FQGTGA. After removal of 5 bases from V and 6 bases from J, the junction contained 2 bases not matched to a gene. The CDR3 sequence: CASSPGGDTQYF. In nucleotides, the CDR3 is TGTGCCAGCAGCCCCGGGGGGGATACGCAGTATTTT.

The chain couples TRBV6-1 to TRBJ1-1, with TRBD1 matching 10 bases. CDR1 and CDR2 from the germline V gene are MNHNS and SASEGT. CDR3 size: 19 residues. The V and J ends lost 3 bases and 1 base, in that order; junction bases with no gene match: 14. CDR3 coding DNA: TGTGCCAGCAGTGAGGTAGCGGGTTGGGGACAGGGGACGAACACTGAAGCTTTCTTT. Its protein product is CASSEVAGWGQGTNTEAFF.

V gene TRBV9 combines with J gene TRBJ2-2; D unresolved. Trimming pared 1 base from V and 8 bases from J, leaving 6 bases between. Germline assignment: CDR1 SGDLS and CDR2 YYNGEE. The CDR3 length is 12 residues. CDR3 in amino acids: CASSVFSGELFF. For the CDR3, the DNA is TGTGCCAGCAGCGTATTCTCGGGGGAGCTGTTTTTT.

The chain carries TRBV11-3 and TRBJ1-1, with a tentative D call TRBD1 (5 bases). CDR3 length: 13 residues. CDR1 is SGHNT and CDR2 is YENEEA in the germline V gene. The V end lost 4 bases, the J end lost 7 bases, and 13 bases lay between the germline ends. The chain's CDR3 is CASSSPRDGEAFF. Here the CDR3 DNA reads TGTGCCAGCAGCTCCCCCCGGGACGGTGAAGCTTTCTTT.

The CDR3 DNA reads as TGTGCCAGTAGAGGGGGGGCCAGTACCAATCAGCCCCAGCATTTT. This translates into CASRGGASTNQPQHF. The chain has TRBV19 and TRBJ1-5, with D possibly TRBD1 on 6 matching bases. The ends were cut back, 6 bases at V and 3 bases at J, with 15 bases in the middle. This CDR3 is 15 amino acids long. Per the germline V gene, CDR1 is LNHDA and CDR2 is SQIVND (reference sequence).

The gene calls are TRBV29-1 and TRBJ2-1; 9 bases agree with TRBD1. Trimming removed 6 bases from V and 7 bases from J; junction bases left unmatched: 7. This CDR3 is built from 13 residues. Germline-derived CDR1 and CDR2 are SQVTM and ANQGSEA. The CDR3, as DNA: TGCAGCGTCGCTGGACAGGGGCTAAATGAGCAGTTCTTC. Translation: CSVAGQGLNEQFF.

This clone was observed once. The rearrangement uses TRBV2 and TRBJ2-2, with 14 bases fitting TRBD2. V was pared by 5 bases and J by 3 bases, with 8 bases of the junction left unmatched. The CDR3 has 18 residues. Germline CDR1 SNHLY, CDR2 FYNNEI. In nucleotides, the CDR3 is TGTGCCAGCAGTCCTAGGACTAGCGGGGGGCGAGACACCGGGGAGCTGTTTTTT. Its translation: CASSPRTSGGRDTGELFF. The full variable domain, with the rest looked up from reference TRBV2 and TRBJ2-2, is EPEVTQTPSHQVTQMGQEVILRCVPISNHLYFYWYRQILGQKVEFLVSFYNNEISEKSEIFDDQFSVERPDGSNFTLKIRSTKLEDSAMYFCASSPRTSGGRDTGELFFGEGSRLTVL.